These T cell receptor beta chains were read from a single sample in a study of breast tumors, draining lymph nodes, adjacent tissues. TCRdb analysed the multiplex PCR reads with MiXCR anew, one entry per CDR3 protein. This table holds 200,000 or so distinct CDR3 sequences, roughly 29% found once. Sequences were obtained from axillary lymph node tissue. These receptors originate from a female donor with breast cancer. Some clones in this sample may be carry-over from other donors' samples. The CDR3 runs from the conserved cysteine through the conserved F or W. D genes are given only for firm matches. Only part of the rows carry a size: once, few, many, or a class if the clone is expanded.

>TRBJ2-5|14|TRBV11-2|NA|many
TGTGCCAGCAGCCAGCAGGGGCTAGGAGAGACCCAGTACTTC
CASSQQGLGETQYF
>TRBJ1-4|16|TRBV30|NA|many
TGTGCCTGGGGGGCCAGCTACAGGGAAGAGGTTGAAAAACTGTTTTTT
CAWGASYREEVEKLFF
>TRBJ2-1|12|TRBV6-1|NA|NA
TGTGCCAGCAGTTTCAGTAGGGATGAGCAGTTCTTC
CASSFSRDEQFF
>TRBJ1-5|15|TRBV30|NA|many
TGTGCCTGGAGTAGGAGGAGGGAACCAAATCAGCCCCAGCATTTT
CAWSRRREPNQPQHF
>TRBJ1-3|16|TRBV5-5|NA|NA
TGTGCCAGCAGCGGGGGCAGGGCCCTCTCTGGAAACACCATATATTTT
CASSGGRALSGNTIYF
>TRBJ2-3|13|TRBV19|NA|many
TGTGCCAGTAGATTAACTAGCACAGATACGCAGTATTTT
CASRLTSTDTQYF
>TRBJ2-1|15|TRBV5-1|TRBD2|many
TGCGCCAGCAGCATGGGACTAGCGGCTTACAATGAGCAGTTCTTC
CASSMGLAAYNEQFF
>TRBJ1-3|17|TRBV5-6|NA|many
TGTGCCAGCAGCACAAGACCGGGACAAATCTCTGGAAACACCATATATTTT
CASSTRPGQISGNTIYF
>TRBJ1-4|17|TRBV19|TRBD1|NA
TGTGCCAGCAGCTCGACTAGCGGGTACGGGACAGGTGAAAAACTGTCTTTT
CASSSTSGYGTGEKLSF
>TRBJ1-5|14|TRBV5-6|NA|many
TGTGCCAGCAGCCCCGGGACAACAAATCAGCCCCAGCATTTT
CASSPGTTNQPQHF
>TRBJ2-6|16|TRBV7-9|NA|many
TGTGCCAGCAGCGCTCCACCGGGCTCTGGGGCCAACGTCCTGACTTTC
CASSAPPGSGANVLTF
>TRBJ1-5|14|TRBV19|NA|many
TGTGCCAGTAGTTTTATAAGGGTTAGGCAGCCCCAGCATTTT
CASSFIRVRQPQHF
>TRBJ1-2|15|TRBV9|NA|many
TGTGCCAGCAGCCTATCCGACGGACCTAACTATGGCTACACCTTC
CASSLSDGPNYGYTF
>TRBJ1-6|15|TRBV2|TRBD1|NA
TGTGCCAGCGGGGACGGGACAGGGTTTGCTTCACCCCTCCACTTT
CASGDGTGFASPLHF
>TRBJ2-3|14|TRBV20-1|NA|many
TGCAGTGCTAGACTCCCCCTAGGCACAGATACGCAGTATTTT
CSARLPLGTDTQYF
>TRBJ2-4|14|TRBV10-2|NA|few
TGCGCCAGCATGGGGATTAGCGGAAGAAACATTCAGTACTTC
CASMGISGRNIQYF
>TRBJ2-1|17|TRBV7-9|TRBD2|NA
TGTGCCAGCAGCCCTCGGACTAGCGGGAGGGCCTACAATGAGCAGTTCTTC
CASSPRTSGRAYNEQFF
>TRBJ2-1|11|TRBV29-1|NA|NA
TGCAGCGTTTTCAGTTACAATGAGCAGTTCTTC
CSVFSYNEQFF
>TRBJ2-1|17|TRBV5-6|NA|NA
TGTGCCAGCAGCTCGGGAATTACCGGGCGGACCTACAATGAGCAGTTCTTC
CASSSGITGRTYNEQFF
>TRBJ1-6|13|TRBV6-1|NA|NA
TGTGCCAGCAGTCTGGCCGACCAACTCACCCTCCACTTT
CASSLADQLTLHF
>TRBJ2-5|12|TRBV4-3|NA|NA
TGCGCCAACAGCCAAGCAGGCGGGACCCAGTACTTC
CANSQAGGTQYF
>TRBJ1-1|14|TRBV18|NA|NA
TGTGCCAGCTCACCAGTCACTGGAGGGGCGGGAGCTTTCTTT
CASSPVTGGAGAFF
>TRBJ2-3|14|TRBV14|NA|many
TGTGCCAGCAATTGGGGGGGGGGCCCAGATACGCAGTATTTT
CASNWGGGPDTQYF
>TRBJ2-3|13|TRBV6-1|NA|many
TGTGCCAGCAGTGAAACCCCACGAGATACGCAGTATTTT
CASSETPRDTQYF
>TRBJ2-5|17|TRBV18|NA|NA
TGTGCCAGCTCACCACCGCCACCACCCGGGTACCAAGAGACCCAGTACTTC
CASSPPPPPGYQETQYF
>TRBJ2-5|13|TRBV18|NA|many
TGTGCCAGCTCACCAGGGCGGGACCAGACCCAGTACTTC
CASSPGRDQTQYF
>TRBJ2-3|15|TRBV7-2|NA|many
TGTGCCAGCAGCTTAGAAGGGGGAGACACAGATACGCAGTATTTT
CASSLEGGDTDTQYF
>TRBJ2-5|13|TRBV20-1|TRBD2|NA
TGCAGTGCTAAGGGGACTAGCGGGCAGACCCAGCACTTC
CSAKGTSGQTQHF
>TRBJ2-3|21|TRBV4-2|TRBD2|few
TGTGCCAGCAGCCAAGACCGGACTAGCGGGGGGCGATATTATAGCACAGATACGCAGTATTTT
CASSQDRTSGGRYYSTDTQYF
>TRBJ1-5|13|TRBV7-6|TRBD1|NA
TGTGCTAGCCCCGGGACAGGGGTTCAGCCCCAGCATTTT
CASPGTGVQPQHF
>TRBJ2-2|14|TRBV5-1|NA|many
TGCGCCAGCAGCAGTGGGAGGAACACCGGGGAGCTGTTTTTT
CASSSGRNTGELFF
>TRBJ1-2|14|TRBV20-1|TRBD1|NA
TGCAGTGCTAGTCCGGGACAGAGAACCTATGGCTACACCTTC
CSASPGQRTYGYTF
>TRBJ2-7|17|TRBV20-1|TRBD2|many
TGCAGTGCCTTCAGCCGTCAACTAGCGGGAGGACCCTACGAGCAGTACTTC
CSAFSRQLAGGPYEQYF
>TRBJ2-3|15|TRBV7-3|TRBD2|NA
TGTGCCGGCAGCTTTTGGGGAGGGGTTACAGATACGCAGTATTTT
CAGSFWGGVTDTQYF
>TRBJ2-3|12|TRBV6-1|NA|NA
TGTGCCAGCAGTGAAGTAGTAGATACGCAGTATTTT
CASSEVVDTQYF
>TRBJ1-1|14|TRBV6-6|TRBD1|NA
TGTGCCAGCAGTAACAGGGGGGAGAGCACTGAAGCTTTCTTT
CASSNRGESTEAFF
>TRBJ2-5|14|TRBV27|TRBD2|NA
TGTGCCAGCACCCTAGCGGGAGGGGTGGAGACCCAGTACTTC
CASTLAGGVETQYF
>TRBJ2-2|16|TRBV6-6|TRBD1|NA
TGTGCCAGCAGCACCCGACAGGGTGAGAGGGCCGGGGAGCTGTTTTTT
CASSTRQGERAGELFF
>TRBJ2-7|14|TRBV11-3|NA|many
TGTGCCAGCAGCAGGGACGGACTCTCCTACGAGCAGTACTTC
CASSRDGLSYEQYF
>TRBJ1-2|14|TRBV6-5|TRBD1|NA
TGTGCCAGCAGTCACTCAGGGGGAACGGGTGGCTACACCTTC
CASSHSGGTGGYTF
>TRBJ2-7|12|TRBV3-1|NA|many
TGTGCCAGCAGCCATACGTCCTACGAGCAGTACTTC
CASSHTSYEQYF
>TRBJ1-6|17|TRBV11-2|TRBD1|NA
TGTGCCAGCAGGTCGACCGGGACAGGGCTCTATAATTCACCCCTCCACTTT
CASRSTGTGLYNSPLHF
>TRBJ2-3|14|TRBV20-1|NA|many
TGCAGTGCTAGAGCCCTACTCAGCACAGATACGCAGTATTTT
CSARALLSTDTQYF
>TRBJ2-3|16|TRBV30|NA|few
TGTGCCTGGAGTACCACCCGGACTCCTAGCACAGATACGCAGTATTTT
CAWSTTRTPSTDTQYF
>TRBJ1-2|18|TRBV19|NA|NA
NA
CASSVGGKNTEAFFGYTF
>TRBJ2-1|15|TRBV4-2|TRBD2|many
TGTGCCAGCAGCCAAGTTGAGCGGGAGGTCAATGAGCAGTTCTTC
CASSQVEREVNEQFF
>TRBJ2-5|17|TRBV7-9|TRBD2|many
TGTGCCAGCAGCGGGTCGACTAGCGGGACGCTACAAGAGACCCAGTACTTC
CASSGSTSGTLQETQYF
>TRBJ1-6|15|TRBV2|TRBD1|NA
TGTGCCAGCAGTGAAGGGAGACAGGGTGACTCACCCCTCCACTTT
CASSEGRQGDSPLHF
>TRBJ2-2|18|TRBV7-2|TRBD2|many
TGTGCCAGCAGCTTAGCGCCGGGACTAGCGGGAAGGAGCGGGGAGCTGTTTTTT
CASSLAPGLAGRSGELFF
>TRBJ2-7|15|TRBV5-1|TRBD1|NA
TGCGCCAGCAGCTTGGGGGGACAGTTACCCTACGAGCAGTACTTC
CASSLGGQLPYEQYF
>TRBJ1-6|17|TRBV2|TRBD1|NA
TGTGCCAGCAGTGTTACCGGGACAGGGAATTATAATTCACCCCTCCACTTT
CASSVTGTGNYNSPLHF
>TRBJ1-2|13|TRBV5-1|TRBD1|many
TGCGCCAGCAGCTTAGGGACAGGGATTGGCTACACCTTC
CASSLGTGIGYTF
>TRBJ2-5|16|TRBV27|TRBD1|NA
TGTGCCAGCAGTTCATACGGGACAGGGACGAGGGAGACCCAGTACTTC
CASSSYGTGTRETQYF
>TRBJ2-7|13|TRBV10-2|TRBD1|many
TGCGCCAGCAGTAAGGGACAGGGTGTCGAGCAGTACTTC
CASSKGQGVEQYF